The sequence of this T cell receptor (beta chain) was determined in a study of blood T cell repertoires in COVID-19. In the source study's methods: Amplifying reference gene primers gave estimates of nucleated cell counts. The assay was immunoSEQ multiplex PCR, and TCRdb's table has in-frame clones only and misses some. That table supplies the V and J calls and clone size; D and trimming were determined from the DNA. In the table there are 450,000 to 500,000 clones, 70% to 90% of which are singletons. V trimming: 5 bases; J trimming: 2 bases; junction bases outside the gene matches: 6. Looked up from germline, CDR1 is SGHTA and CDR2 is FQGNSA. The CDR3 runs to 15 residues.

The source is a human donor in a cohort sampled during active COVID-19. The sample comprised peripheral blood. The chain has TRBV7-2 and TRBJ2-7; 10 bases map to TRBD2. The DNA for the CDR3 is TGTGCCAGCAGCCCTAGCGGGGGCCCTACCTACGAGCAGTACTTC. It yields the protein CASSPSGGPTYEQYF.